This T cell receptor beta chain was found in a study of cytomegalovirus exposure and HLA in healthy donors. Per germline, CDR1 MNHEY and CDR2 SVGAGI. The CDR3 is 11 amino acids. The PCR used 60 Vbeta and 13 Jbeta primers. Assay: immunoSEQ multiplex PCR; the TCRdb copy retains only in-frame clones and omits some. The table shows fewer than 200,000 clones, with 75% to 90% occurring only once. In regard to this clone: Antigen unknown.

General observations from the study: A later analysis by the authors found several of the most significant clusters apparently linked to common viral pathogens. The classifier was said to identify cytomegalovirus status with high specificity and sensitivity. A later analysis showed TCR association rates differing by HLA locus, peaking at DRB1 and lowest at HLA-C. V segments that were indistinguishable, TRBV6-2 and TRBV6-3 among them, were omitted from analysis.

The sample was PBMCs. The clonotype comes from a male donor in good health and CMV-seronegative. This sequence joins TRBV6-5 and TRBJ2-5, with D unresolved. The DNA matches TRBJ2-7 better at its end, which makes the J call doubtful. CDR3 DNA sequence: TGTGCCAGCAGTTCCTTAGCCGAGCAGTACTTC. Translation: CASSSLAEQYF.